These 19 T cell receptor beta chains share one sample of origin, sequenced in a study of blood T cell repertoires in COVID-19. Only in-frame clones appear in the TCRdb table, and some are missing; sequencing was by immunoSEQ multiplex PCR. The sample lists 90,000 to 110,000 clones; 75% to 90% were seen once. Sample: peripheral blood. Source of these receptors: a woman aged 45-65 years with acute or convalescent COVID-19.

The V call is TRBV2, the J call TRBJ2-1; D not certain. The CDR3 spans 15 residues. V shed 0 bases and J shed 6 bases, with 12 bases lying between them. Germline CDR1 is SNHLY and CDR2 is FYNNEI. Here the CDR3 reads CASSEAARVSNEQFF. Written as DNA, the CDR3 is TGTGCCAGCAGTGAAGCGGCCCGGGTTTCCAATGAGCAGTTCTTC. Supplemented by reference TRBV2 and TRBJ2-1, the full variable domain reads EPEVTQTPSHQVTQMGQEVILRCVPISNHLYFYWYRQILGQKVEFLVSFYNNEISEKSEIFDDQFSVERPDGSNFTLKIRSTKLEDSAMYFCASSEAARVSNEQFFGPGTRLTVL.

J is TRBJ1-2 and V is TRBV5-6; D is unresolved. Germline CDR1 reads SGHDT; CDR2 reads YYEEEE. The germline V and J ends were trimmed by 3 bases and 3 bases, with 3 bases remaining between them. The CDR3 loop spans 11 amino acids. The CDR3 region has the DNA TGTGCCAGCAGCTCCTACTATGGCTACACCTTC. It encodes CASSSYYGYTF.

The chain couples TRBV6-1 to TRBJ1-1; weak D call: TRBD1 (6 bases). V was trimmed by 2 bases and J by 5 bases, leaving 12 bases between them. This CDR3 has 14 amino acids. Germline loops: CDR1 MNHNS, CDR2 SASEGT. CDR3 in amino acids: CASSEPGQGTEAFF. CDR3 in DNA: TGTGCCAGCAGTGAACCAGGGCAGGGGACTGAAGCTTTCTTT.

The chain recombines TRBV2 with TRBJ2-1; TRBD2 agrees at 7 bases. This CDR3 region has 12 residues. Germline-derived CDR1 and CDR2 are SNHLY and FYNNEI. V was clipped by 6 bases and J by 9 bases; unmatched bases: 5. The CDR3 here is CASSGTISEQFF. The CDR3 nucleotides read TGTGCCAGCAGCGGGACTATAAGTGAGCAGTTCTTC. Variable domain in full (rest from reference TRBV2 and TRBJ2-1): EPEVTQTPSHQVTQMGQEVILRCVPISNHLYFYWYRQILGQKVEFLVSFYNNEISEKSEIFDDQFSVERPDGSNFTLKIRSTKLEDSAMYFCASSGTISEQFFGPGTRLTVL.

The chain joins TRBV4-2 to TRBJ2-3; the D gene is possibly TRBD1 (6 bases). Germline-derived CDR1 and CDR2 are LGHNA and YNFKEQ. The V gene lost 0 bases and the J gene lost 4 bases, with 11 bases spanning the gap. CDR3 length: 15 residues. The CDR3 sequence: CASSQDGGPADTQYF. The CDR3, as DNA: TGTGCCAGCAGCCAAGATGGGGGCCCAGCAGATACGCAGTATTTT.

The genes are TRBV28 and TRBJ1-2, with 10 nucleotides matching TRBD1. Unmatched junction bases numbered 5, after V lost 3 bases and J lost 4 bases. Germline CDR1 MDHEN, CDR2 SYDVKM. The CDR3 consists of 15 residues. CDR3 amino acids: CASSLRDRGSYGYTF. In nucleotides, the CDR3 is TGTGCCAGCAGTTTGAGGGACAGGGGTTCCTATGGCTACACCTTC.

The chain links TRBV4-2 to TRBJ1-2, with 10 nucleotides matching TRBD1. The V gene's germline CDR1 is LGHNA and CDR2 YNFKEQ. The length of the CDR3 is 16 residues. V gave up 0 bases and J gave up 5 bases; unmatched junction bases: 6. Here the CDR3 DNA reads TGTGCCAGCAGCCAAGATTTGACAGGGGGCAGTTATGGCTACACCTTC. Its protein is CASSQDLTGGSYGYTF.

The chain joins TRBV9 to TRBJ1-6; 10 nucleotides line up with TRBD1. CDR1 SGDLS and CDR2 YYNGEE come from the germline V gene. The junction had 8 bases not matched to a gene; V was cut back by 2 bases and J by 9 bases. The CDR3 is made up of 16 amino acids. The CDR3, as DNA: TGTGCCAGCAGCGTCCGGGACAGGGGATTAAGTTCACCCCTCCACTTT. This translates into CASSVRDRGLSSPLHF.

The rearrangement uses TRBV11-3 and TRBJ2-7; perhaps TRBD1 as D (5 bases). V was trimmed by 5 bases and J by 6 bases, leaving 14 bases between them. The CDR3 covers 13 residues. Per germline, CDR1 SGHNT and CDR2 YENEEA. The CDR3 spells CASSAGYRGEQYF. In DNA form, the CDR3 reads TGTGCCAGCAGCGCCGGTTATAGGGGCGAGCAGTACTTC.

For the CDR3, the DNA is TGTGCCAGCAGTGAATGGGGCCAGGAAGGGTTGCAGTTCTTC. Translation: CASSEWGQEGLQFF. The chain uses TRBV25-1 and TRBJ2-1; a possible D gene is TRBD1 (5 bases). V shed 1 base and J shed 12 bases, with 16 bases lying between them. Germline V lookup: CDR1 MGHDK, CDR2 SYGVNS. CDR3 size: 14 residues.

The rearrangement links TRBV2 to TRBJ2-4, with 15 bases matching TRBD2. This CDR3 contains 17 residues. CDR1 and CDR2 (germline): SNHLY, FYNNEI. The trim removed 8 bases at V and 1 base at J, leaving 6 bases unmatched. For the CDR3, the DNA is TGTGCCAGCGCACCCGGGACTAGCGGGGGGGCCAAAAACATTCAGTACTTC. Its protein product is CASAPGTSGGAKNIQYF. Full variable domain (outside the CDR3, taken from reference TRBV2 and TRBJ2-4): EPEVTQTPSHQVTQMGQEVILRCVPISNHLYFYWYRQILGQKVEFLVSFYNNEISEKSEIFDDQFSVERPDGSNFTLKIRSTKLEDSAMYFCASAPGTSGGAKNIQYFGAGTRLSVL.

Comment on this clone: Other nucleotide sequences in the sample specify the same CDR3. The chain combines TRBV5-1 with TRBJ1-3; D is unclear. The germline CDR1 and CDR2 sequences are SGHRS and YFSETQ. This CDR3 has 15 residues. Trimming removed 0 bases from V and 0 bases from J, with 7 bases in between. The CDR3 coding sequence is TGCGCCAGCAGCTTGGTGGCTAGCTCTGGAAACACCATATATTTT. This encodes CASSLVASSGNTIYF.

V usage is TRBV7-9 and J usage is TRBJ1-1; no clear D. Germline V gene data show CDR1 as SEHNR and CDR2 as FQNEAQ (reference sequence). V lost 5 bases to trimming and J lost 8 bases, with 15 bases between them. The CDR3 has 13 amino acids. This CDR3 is CASSQNIFSEAFF. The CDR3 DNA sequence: TGTGCCAGCAGCCAGAACATTTTCTCCGAAGCTTTCTTT.

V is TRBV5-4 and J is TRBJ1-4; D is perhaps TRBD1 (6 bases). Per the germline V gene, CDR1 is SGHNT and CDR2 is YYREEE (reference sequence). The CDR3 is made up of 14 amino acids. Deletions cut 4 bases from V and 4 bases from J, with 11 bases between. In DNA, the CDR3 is TGTGCCAGCAGCCGCGGACAGATTAATGAAAAACTGTTTTTT. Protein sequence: CASSRGQINEKLFF.

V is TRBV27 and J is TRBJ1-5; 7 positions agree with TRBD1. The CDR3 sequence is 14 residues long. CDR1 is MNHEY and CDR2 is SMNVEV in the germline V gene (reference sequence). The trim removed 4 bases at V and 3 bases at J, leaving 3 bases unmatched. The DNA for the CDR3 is TGTGCCAGCAGTTCGGGACAGTACAATCAGCCCCAGCATTTT. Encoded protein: CASSSGQYNQPQHF.

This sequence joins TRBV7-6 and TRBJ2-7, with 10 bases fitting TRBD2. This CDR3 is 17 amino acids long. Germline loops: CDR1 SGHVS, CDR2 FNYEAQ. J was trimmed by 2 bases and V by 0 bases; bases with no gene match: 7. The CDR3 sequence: CASSLARSGGATYEQYF. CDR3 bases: TGTGCCAGCAGCTTAGCCCGGAGCGGGGGGGCCACCTACGAGCAGTACTTC.

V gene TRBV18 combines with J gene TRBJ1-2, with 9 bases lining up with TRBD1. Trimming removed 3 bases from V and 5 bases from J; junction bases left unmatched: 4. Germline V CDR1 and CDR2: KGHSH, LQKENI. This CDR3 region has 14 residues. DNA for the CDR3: TGTGCCAGCTCACCGTTCGACAGGGGGTATGGCTACACCTTC. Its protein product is CASSPFDRGYGYTF.

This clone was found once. The CDR3 is CASSLGDSAYNEQFF. CDR3 DNA sequence: TGTGCCAGCAGCTTAGGAGACAGTGCCTACAATGAGCAGTTCTTC. The chain couples TRBV5-5 to TRBJ2-1; perhaps TRBD1 as D (5 bases). Between the trimmed V and J ends, which lost 2 bases and 2 bases, there was a span of 11 bases. Germline V gene data show CDR1 as SGHKS and CDR2 as YYEKEE (reference sequence). The CDR3 is 15 amino acids. Complete variable domain (other parts from reference TRBV5-5 and TRBJ2-1): DAGVTQSPTHLIKTRGQQVTLRCSPISGHKSVSWYQQVLGQGPQFIFQYYEKEERGRGNFPDRFSARQFPNYSSELNVNALLLGDSALYLCASSLGDSAYNEQFFGPGTRLTVL.

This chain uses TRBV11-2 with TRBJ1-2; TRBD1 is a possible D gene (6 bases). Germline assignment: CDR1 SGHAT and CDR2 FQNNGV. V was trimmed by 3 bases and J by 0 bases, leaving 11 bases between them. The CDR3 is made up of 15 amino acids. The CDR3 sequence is CASSFVGGANYGYTF. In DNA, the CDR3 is TGTGCCAGCAGCTTTGTAGGGGGAGCTAACTATGGCTACACCTTC.